The clone carrying this TCR beta chain occurred many times. Each diagnosis was grounded in clinical symptoms, serum thyroxine and TRAb, thyroid ultrasound, and orbital computed tomography. TCR beta CDR3 sequences were amplified from RNA transcripts. RT-PCR in the first round (using the HTBI primer set) targeted the TCR CDR3. A single record per CDR3 protein comes from TCRdb applying MiXCR to the multiplex PCR reads. The table has almost 350,000 distinct CDR3 sequences, 15% to 20% seen once. The data were taken from a study of T cells in Graves' hyperthyroidism and ophthalmopathy. Germline values: CDR1 SGHAT, CDR2 FQNNGV. The CDR3 spans 16 residues. The J segment lost 0 bases and the V segment lost 5 bases, leaving 9 bases of the junction unmatched.

The chain carries TRBV11-2 and TRBJ1-2; 7 nucleotides line up with TRBD1. The sample consisted of blood. This TCR derives from a woman aged 40 to 49 with Graves' ophthalmopathy. CDR3 in amino acids: CASSPRTGNPNYGYTF. The CDR3, as DNA: TGTGCCAGCAGCCCCAGGACAGGAAATCCTAACTATGGCTACACCTTC.